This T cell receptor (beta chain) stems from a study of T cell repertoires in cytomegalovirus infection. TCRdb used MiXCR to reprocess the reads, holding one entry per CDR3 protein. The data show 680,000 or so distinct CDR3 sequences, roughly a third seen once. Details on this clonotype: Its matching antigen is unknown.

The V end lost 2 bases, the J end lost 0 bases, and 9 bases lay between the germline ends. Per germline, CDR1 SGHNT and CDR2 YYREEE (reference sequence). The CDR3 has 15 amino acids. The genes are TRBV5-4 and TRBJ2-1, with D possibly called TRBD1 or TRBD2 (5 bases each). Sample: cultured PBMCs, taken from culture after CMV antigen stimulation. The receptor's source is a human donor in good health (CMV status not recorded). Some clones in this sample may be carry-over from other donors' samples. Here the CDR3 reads CASSLPGRSYNEQFF. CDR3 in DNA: TGTGCCAGCAGCTTACCGGGACGCTCCTACAATGAGCAGTTCTTC.